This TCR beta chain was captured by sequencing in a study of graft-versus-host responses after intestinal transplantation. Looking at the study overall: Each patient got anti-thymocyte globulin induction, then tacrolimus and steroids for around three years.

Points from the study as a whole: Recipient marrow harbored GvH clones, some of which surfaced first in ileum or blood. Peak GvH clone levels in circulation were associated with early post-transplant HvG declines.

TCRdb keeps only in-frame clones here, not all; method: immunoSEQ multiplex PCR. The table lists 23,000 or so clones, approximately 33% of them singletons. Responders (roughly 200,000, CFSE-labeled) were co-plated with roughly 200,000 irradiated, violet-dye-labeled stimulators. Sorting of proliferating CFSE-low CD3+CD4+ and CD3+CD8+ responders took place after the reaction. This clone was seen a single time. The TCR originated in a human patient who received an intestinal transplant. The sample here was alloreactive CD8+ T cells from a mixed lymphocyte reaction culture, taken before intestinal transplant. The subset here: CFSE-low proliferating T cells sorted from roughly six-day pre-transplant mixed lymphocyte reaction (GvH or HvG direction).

The CDR3 loop reads CASSEWLGEVSYNEQFF. The CDR3 DNA sequence: TGTGCCAGCAGTGAGTGGCTGGGGGAGGTATCCTACAATGAGCAGTTCTTC. This sequence joins TRBV6-1 and TRBJ2-1; D perhaps matches TRBD2 (6 bases). Trimming left V 3 bases short and J 1 base short, with 16 bases between. There are 17 residues in the CDR3. Germline-derived CDR1 and CDR2 are MNHNS and SASEGT.